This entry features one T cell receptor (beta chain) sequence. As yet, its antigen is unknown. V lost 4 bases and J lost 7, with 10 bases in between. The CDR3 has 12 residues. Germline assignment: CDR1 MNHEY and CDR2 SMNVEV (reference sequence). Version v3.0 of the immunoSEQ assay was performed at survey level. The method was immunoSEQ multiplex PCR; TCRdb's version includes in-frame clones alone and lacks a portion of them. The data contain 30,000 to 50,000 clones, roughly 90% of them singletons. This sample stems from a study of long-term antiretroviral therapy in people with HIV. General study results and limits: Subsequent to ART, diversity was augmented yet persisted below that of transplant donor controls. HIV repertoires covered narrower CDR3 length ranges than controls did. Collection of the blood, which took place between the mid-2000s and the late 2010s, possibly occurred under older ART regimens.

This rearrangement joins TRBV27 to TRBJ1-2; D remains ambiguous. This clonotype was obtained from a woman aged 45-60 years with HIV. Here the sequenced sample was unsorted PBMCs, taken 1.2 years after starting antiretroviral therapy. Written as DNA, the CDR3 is TGTGCCAGCAGTTACGGTGGGCTTGGCTACACCTTC. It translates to CASSYGGLGYTF.